Shown below are 2 T cell receptor beta chains from a single sample sequenced in a study of cytomegalovirus exposure and HLA in healthy donors. The primer mix had 60 Vbeta and 13 Jbeta primers. Sequencing was performed with immunoSEQ multiplex PCR; in TCRdb, only in-frame clones are kept and a portion is missing. The sample lists about 160,000 clones, about 65% occurring once. Input material: PBMCs. Receptor source: a woman between 18 and 30 years old in good health and CMV-seropositive.

The V call is TRBV4-1, the J call TRBJ1-4, with TRBD1 matching 8 bases. V lost 2 bases and J lost 2; bases outside the gene matches: 1. The CDR3 loop spans 15 amino acids. Germline CDR1 reads MGHRA; CDR2 reads YSYEKL. The CDR3 loop is CASSQRDRTNEKLFF. As DNA, the CDR3 is TGCGCCAGCAGCCAACGGGACAGGACTAATGAAAAACTGTTTTTT.

The J gene is TRBJ1-1, the V gene TRBV5-1, with D possibly matching TRBD1 (6 bases). Between the trimmed V and J ends, which lost 4 bases and 0 bases, there was a span of 16 bases. Germline V gene data show CDR1 as SGHRS and CDR2 as YFSETQ. The CDR3 is 16 amino acids. CDR3 region: CASSRESTGLNTEAFF. CDR3 DNA: TGCGCCAGCAGCCGCGAATCAACAGGGCTGAACACTGAAGCTTTCTTT.